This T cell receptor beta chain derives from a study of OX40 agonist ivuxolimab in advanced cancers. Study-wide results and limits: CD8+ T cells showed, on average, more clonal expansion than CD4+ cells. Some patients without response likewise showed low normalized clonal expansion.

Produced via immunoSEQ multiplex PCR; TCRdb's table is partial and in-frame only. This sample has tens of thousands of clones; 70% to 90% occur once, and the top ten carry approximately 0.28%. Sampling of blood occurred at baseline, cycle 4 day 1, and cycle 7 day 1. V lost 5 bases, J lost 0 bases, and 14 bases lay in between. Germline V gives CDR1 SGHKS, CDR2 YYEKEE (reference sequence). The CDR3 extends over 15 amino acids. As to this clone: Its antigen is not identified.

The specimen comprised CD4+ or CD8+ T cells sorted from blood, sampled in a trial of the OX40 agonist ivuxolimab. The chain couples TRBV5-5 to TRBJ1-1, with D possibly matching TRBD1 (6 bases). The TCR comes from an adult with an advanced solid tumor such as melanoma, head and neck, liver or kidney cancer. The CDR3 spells CASRTRGTVNTEAFF. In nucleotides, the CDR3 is TGTGCCAGCAGGACGAGGGGGACGGTGAACACTGAAGCTTTCTTT. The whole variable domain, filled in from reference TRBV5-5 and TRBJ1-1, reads DAGVTQSPTHLIKTRGQQVTLRCSPISGHKSVSWYQQVLGQGPQFIFQYYEKEERGRGNFPDRFSARQFPNYSSELNVNALLLGDSALYLCASRTRGTVNTEAFFGQGTRLTVV.